A single T cell receptor beta chain is shown here with its context. Its antigen is not known. Profiling relied on immunoSEQ multiplex PCR, and the TCRdb table lists in-frame clones only, not all of them. The repertoire holds around 2,000,000 clones, with roughly 91% as singletons. This record belongs to a study of shared clonotypes between healthy human individuals. The naive CD8 subset, CD45RO-negative cells positively selected for CCR7, excluded terminally differentiated effector memory CD45RA+ cells. Healthy HIV-negative adults with no recent acute infections or vaccinations were recruited as donors. There are 14 residues in the CDR3. Germline CDR1 reads MDHEN; CDR2 reads SYDVKM. Trimming left V 3 bases short and J 4 bases short, with 13 bases between. Notes on the study in general: Shared across a few donors were around 5% of the naive CD4 clonotypes. Relative to their counterparts shared across all four donors, non-shared clonotypes exhibited diminished generation probabilities.

This clonotype was obtained from a man between 18 and 35 years old in good health. Some clones in this sample may be carry-over from other donors' samples. The sample taken for sequencing was naive CD8+ T cells from PBMCs. The chain is built from TRBV28 and TRBJ2-7, with TRBD1 as a possible D gene (5 bases). Here the CDR3 reads CASSFQGAYYEQYF. Written as DNA, the CDR3 is TGTGCCAGCAGTTTTCAAGGGGCCTATTACGAGCAGTACTTC.